One and the same sample provided the 13 T cell receptor beta chains below, sequenced in a study of T cell changes during pregnancy in multiple sclerosis. The method was immunoSEQ multiplex PCR; TCRdb's version includes in-frame clones alone and lacks a portion of them. The data show tens of thousands of clones, 88% seen once. The material sequenced was peripheral blood, taken in the first trimester of pregnancy. Receptor source: a female donor in good health, enrolled as a control in a pregnancy study.

The V and J genes are TRBV6-5 and TRBJ2-7; 8 bases match TRBD1. The V gene end was trimmed by 6 bases and the J gene end by 0 bases; junction bases not matched to a gene: 7. Germline V lookup: CDR1 MNHEY, CDR2 SVGAGI. The length of the CDR3 is 15 residues. The CDR3 loop reads CASSLTDRDSYEQYF. The CDR3, as DNA: TGTGCCAGCAGCCTCACGGACAGGGACTCCTACGAGCAGTACTTC.

This clone was picked up a small number of times. The V and J genes are TRBV4-1 and TRBJ1-1; D not resolved. CDR1 and CDR2 (germline): MGHRA, YSYEKL. This CDR3 is built from 15 residues. V lost 0 bases and J lost 2, with 10 bases in between. The CDR3 nucleotides read TGCGCCAGCAGCCAAGAGGCCACGATCAACACTGAAGCTTTCTTT. It encodes CASSQEATINTEAFF.

This sequence joins TRBV2 and TRBJ2-7, with TRBD2 matching 8 bases. Trimming cost V 2 bases and J 2 bases; bases outside gene matches: 5. The length of the CDR3 is 15 residues. Looked up from germline, CDR1 is SNHLY and CDR2 is FYNNEI. The CDR3 is CASSESSGGTYEQYF. The DNA for the CDR3 is TGTGCCAGCAGTGAATCGAGCGGGGGAACCTACGAGCAGTACTTC.

The J gene is TRBJ2-7, the V gene TRBV5-5; the D is unclear. Trimming removed 0 bases at V and 1 base at J, with 5 bases between. Per the germline V gene, CDR1 is SGHKS and CDR2 is YYEKEE (reference sequence). This CDR3 region has 13 residues. CDR3 nucleotide sequence: TGTGCCAGCAGCTTGGGAGTTTCCTACGAGCAGTACTTC. Its translation: CASSLGVSYEQYF. The complete variable domain, with remaining parts taken from reference TRBV5-5 and TRBJ2-7, reads DAGVTQSPTHLIKTRGQQVTLRCSPISGHKSVSWYQQVLGQGPQFIFQYYEKEERGRGNFPDRFSARQFPNYSSELNVNALLLGDSALYLCASSLGVSYEQYFGPGTRLTVT.

V is TRBV7-6 and J is TRBJ1-2; 7 nucleotides align to TRBD1. The CDR3 has 15 amino acids. Trimming at V came to 2 bases and at J to 4 bases, leaving 7 bases not matched to a gene. Germline V gene data show CDR1 as SGHVS and CDR2 as FNYEAQ. CDR3 protein: CASSLSRDRAYGYTF. The CDR3 DNA follows: TGTGCCAGCAGCTTAAGTCGGGACAGAGCCTATGGCTACACCTTC.

The CDR3 region is CASSEEAGDYEQYF. As DNA, the CDR3 is TGCGCCAGCAGTGAGGAGGCCGGAGATTACGAGCAGTACTTC. This chain uses TRBV10-2 with TRBJ2-7; no reliable D call. Germline CDR1 WSHSY, CDR2 SAAADI. V lost 2 bases and J 4 bases, leaving 12 bases between the germline ends. The CDR3 has 14 residues.

The rearrangement links TRBV4-1 to TRBJ2-1; 10 bases agree with TRBD1. CDR1 and CDR2 from the germline V gene are MGHRA and YSYEKL. J was trimmed by 7 bases and V by 4 bases; bases with no gene match: 7. The CDR3 is made up of 15 amino acids. CDR3 bases: TGCGCCAGCAGCCCTTGGGACAGGGGAGGGAATGAGCAGTTCTTC. Translation: CASSPWDRGGNEQFF.

This rearrangement joins TRBV2 to TRBJ2-7, with D possibly matching TRBD2 (6 bases). Germline assignment: CDR1 SNHLY and CDR2 FYNNEI. The CDR3 runs 14 residues. The DNA of the CDR3 is TGTGCAACCCGGTGGACGGGGGTGCTCTACGAGCAGTACTTC. Protein: CATRWTGVLYEQYF. The whole variable domain, remainder taken from reference TRBV2 and TRBJ2-7, is EPEVTQTPSHQVTQMGQEVILRCVPISNHLYFYWYRQILGQKVEFLVSFYNNEISEKSEIFDDQFSVERPDGSNFTLKIRSTKLEDSAMYFCATRWTGVLYEQYFGPGTRLTVT.

The chain joins TRBV7-8 to TRBJ2-6; perhaps TRBD2 as D (5 bases). Per the germline V gene, CDR1 is SGHVS and CDR2 is FQNEAQ. This CDR3 has 15 residues. V lost 3 bases and J lost 3, with 9 bases in between. CDR3 amino acids: CASSFEGNGANVLTF. In nucleotides, the CDR3 is TGTGCCAGCAGCTTCGAGGGCAATGGGGCCAACGTCCTGACTTTC.

The rearrangement links TRBV27 to TRBJ2-2; tentatively, D is TRBD1 (6 bases). V lost 10 bases to trimming and J lost 0 bases, with 18 bases between them. CDR3 length: 16 amino acids. Germline assignment: CDR1 MNHEY and CDR2 SMNVEV (reference sequence). CDR3 in amino acids: CATQSGQLANTGELFF. The DNA of the CDR3 is TGTGCCACCCAAAGCGGACAGCTCGCGAACACCGGGGAGCTGTTTTTT.

The chain couples TRBV6-1 to TRBJ2-7; 8 nucleotides line up with TRBD1. The CDR3 consists of 13 residues. The V gene end was trimmed by 8 bases and the J gene end by 5 bases; junction bases not matched to a gene: 8. CDR1 and CDR2 from the germline V gene are MNHNS and SASEGT. CDR3 DNA sequence: TGTGCCAGCGTGGGGACAGGCTTAAACGAGCAGTACTTC. Its protein is CASVGTGLNEQYF.

The rearrangement joins TRBV4-2 to TRBJ2-7; a possible D gene is TRBD2 (6 bases). Trimming left V 0 bases short and J 1 base short, with 16 bases between. CDR3 length equals 17 residues. Per the germline V gene, CDR1 is LGHNA and CDR2 is YNFKEQ. CDR3 bases: TGTGCCAGCAGCCAAGAGGCGTTCACGGGAGAGTCCTACGAGCAGTACTTC. Amino acids: CASSQEAFTGESYEQYF.

The rearrangement uses TRBV9 and TRBJ1-3, with a weak D call TRBD1 (6 bases). V was pared by 3 bases and J by 4 bases, with 17 bases between. Germline values: CDR1 SGDLS, CDR2 YYNGEE. The CDR3 spans 16 residues. The CDR3 DNA reads as TGTGCCAGCAGCGCCCGTGCGGACAGAAAAGGAAACACCATATATTTT. Translated, it gives CASSARADRKGNTIYF.